Presented here are 4 T cell receptor beta chains from one specimen sequenced in a study of human T cells and chemical hapten exposure. Documented time point: pre-sensitization, week 0. Regarding treatment: therapeutic diphenylcyclopropenone sensitization with weekly scalp DPC. TCRdb passed the RACE reads through MiXCR, listing each CDR3 protein once. The sample lists some 110,000 distinct CDR3 sequences; around 12% were seen once. The specimen was whole blood, collected in connection with sensitization to the hapten diphenylcyclopropenone (DPC). Receptors originate from a woman in her 50s with alopecia areata. Some clones in this sample may be carry-over from other donors' samples.

A note on this clonotype: Germline is not matched at one junction end, which may reflect a read error. The genes are TRBV20-1 and TRBJ1-1, with TRBD1 as a possible D gene (5 bases). Germline CDR1 reads DFQATT; CDR2 reads SNEGSKA (reference sequence). This CDR3 comprises 12 residues. The CDR3 protein is CSASRGFTEAFF. The DNA of the CDR3 is TGTAGTGCTAGCCGGGGGTTCACTGAAGCTTTCTTT.

This chain links TRBV10-3 with TRBJ2-7; no definite D call. Germline V lookup: CDR1 ENHRY, CDR2 SYGVKD. The CDR3 runs 12 residues. V lost 5 bases to trimming and J lost 5 bases, with 10 bases between them. The CDR3 loop reads CAISRSENEQYF. In DNA form, the CDR3 reads TGTGCCATCAGTCGCAGCGAAAACGAGCAGTACTTC.

There are a few counts of this clonotype. The V gene is TRBV20-1, the J gene TRBJ1-2, with 8 bases aligning to TRBD1. The J segment lost 6 bases and the V segment lost 6 bases, leaving 9 bases of the junction unmatched. This CDR3 is built from 13 residues. Germline-derived CDR1 and CDR2 are DFQATT and SNEGSKA (reference sequence). The CDR3 nucleotides read TGCAGTGCGCCTGGACAGGGCCCCGATGGCTACACCTTC. It specifies CSAPGQGPDGYTF.

This clonotype was detected only a few times. The gene calls are TRBV6-5 and TRBJ2-1, with 10 bases identical to TRBD2. The V and J ends lost 2 bases and 7 bases, in that order; junction bases with no gene match: 11. The CDR3 contains 17 residues. Germline V gene sequence: CDR1 MNHEY, CDR2 SVGAGI. The CDR3 sequence: CASSYLPSSGGLNEQFF. CDR3 nucleotide sequence: TGTGCCAGCAGTTACCTGCCCTCTAGCGGGGGCCTAAATGAGCAGTTCTTC.